The rows below give T cell receptor beta chains drawn from one sample of a study of technical replicates of blood from several donors. The assay was immunoSEQ multiplex PCR, and TCRdb's table has in-frame clones only and misses some. The table lists about 89,000 clones, about 93% of them singletons. The material sequenced was T cells isolated from PBMCs. The origin of the receptors is a human donor in good health. Each CDR3 is given with its conserved first and last residue. D genes are given only for firm matches. Rows may omit the clone size; those that give it use once, few, many or a size class.

TRBV18	TRBD2	TRBJ2-7	-	TGTGCCAGCTCAGTATCCGGGACTAGGGGGTACGAGCAGTACTTC	CASSVSGTRGYEQYF
TRBV12-5	-	TRBJ2-7	-	TGTGCTAGTGGCTTGGTAGCCGGGCGGGGGCTGAGTTGGGAGCAGTACTTC	CASGLVAGRGLSWEQYF
TRBV11-3	-	TRBJ2-2	-	TGTGCCAGCAGCGGTCTGGGGGGGGGCCACACCGGGGAGCTGTTTTTT	CASSGLGGGHTGELFF
TRBV10-3	-	TRBJ1-1	-	TGTGCCATCAGTGCCAGGGGAGACACTGAAGCTTTCTTT	CAISARGDTEAFF
TRBV9	-	TRBJ2-5	-	TGTGCCAGCAGCGTAGGACAGAGTCAAGAGACCCAGTACTTC	CASSVGQSQETQYF
TRBV5-6	TRBD2	TRBJ2-7	-	TGTGCCAGCAGCTTGACTGGCGGACTAGCGGGAGAGGGTGAGCAGTACTTC	CASSLTGGLAGEGEQYF
TRBV9	-	TRBJ2-4	-	TGTGCCAGCAGCGTAGCTCAGGGGATTTATAACATTCAGTACTTC	CASSVAQGIYNIQYF
TRBV11-2	TRBD1	TRBJ2-3	-	TGTGCCAGCAGCTCAGGGGGCCCCTTGGACCACACAGATACGCAGTATTTT	CASSSGGPLDHTDTQYF
TRBV29-1	TRBD2	TRBJ2-1	-	TGCAGCGTTACGGGACTAGCGGGAGGGGAGTCCACCTACAATGAGCAGTTCTTC	CSVTGLAGGESTYNEQFF
TRBV19	-	TRBJ1-1	-	TGTGCCAGTAGGCCGGGGGGAAGGAACACTGAAGCTTTCTTT	CASRPGGRNTEAFF
TRBV11-3	-	TRBJ2-5	-	TGTGCCAGCAGCTTAGGGGGGGAAGATAAAGAGACCCAGTACTTC	CASSLGGEDKETQYF
TRBV11-2	-	TRBJ2-1	-	TGTGCCAGCAGCTTATCGGCGGGGATCGATGAGCAGTTCTTC	CASSLSAGIDEQFF
TRBV6-5	-	TRBJ2-7	-	TGTGCCACCCGGGACATGGGGTCCTACGAGCAGTACTTC	CATRDMGSYEQYF
TRBV6-1	-	TRBJ1-1	-	TGTGCCAGCAGTCTACCTCAGGGCCCGAACACTGAAGCTTTCTTT	CASSLPQGPNTEAFF
TRBV10-3	TRBD1	TRBJ1-1	-	TGTGCCATCAGTTTGGGACAGGAAGCTTTCTTT	CAISLGQEAFF
TRBV20-1	-	TRBJ2-2	once	TGCAGTGCCAGGGACACCGGGGAGCTGTTTTTT	CSARDTGELFF
TRBV23-1	TRBD2	TRBJ2-1	once	TGCGCCAGCAATTCGATTACGGGGGGGGGATTCTTC	CASNSITGGGFF
TRBV15	TRBD1	TRBJ2-3	-	TGTGCCACCAGCGTCTCCACGACAGGGTTCCTGACAGATACGCAGTATTTT	CATSVSTTGFLTDTQYF
TRBV11-3	TRBD1	TRBJ1-2	-	TGTGCCAGCAGCTCGTCCTACATACAGGGGGGCTCGAACTATGGCTACACCTTC	CASSSSYIQGGSNYGYTF
TRBV19	-	TRBJ1-5	-	TGTGCCAGTAGTAACGCCCCGAGGGGCAATCAGCCCCAGCATTTT	CASSNAPRGNQPQHF
TRBV7-2	-	TRBJ1-1	-	TGTGCCAGCAGCATCTCTAGGAACACTGAAGCTTTCTTT	CASSISRNTEAFF
TRBV28	-	TRBJ1-1	-	TGTGCCAGCAGTTTGAGCCCTGAAGCTTTCTTT	CASSLSPEAFF
TRBV6-5	-	TRBJ2-2	-	TGTGCCAGCAGTTACCAAGTACTTCCCCCCGGGGAGCTGTTTTTT	CASSYQVLPPGELFF
TRBV2	-	TRBJ1-2	-	TGTGCCAGCAGTGAAGGCGGCACAGGCGGGATCTATGGCTACACCTTC	CASSEGGTGGIYGYTF
TRBV7-7	TRBD1	TRBJ2-5	-	TGTGCTAGCAGGGCCGGGACAGGGGGCGGAGAGACCCAGTACTTC	CASRAGTGGGETQYF
TRBV7-6	TRBD2	TRBJ2-1	-	TGTGCCAGCAGCAGCGGGACTAGAGGATACAATGAGCAGTTCTTC	CASSSGTRGYNEQFF
TRBV28	TRBD1	TRBJ1-1	-	TGTGCCAGCAGGCCGGGACAGATGAACACTGAAGCTTTCTTT	CASRPGQMNTEAFF
TRBV27	-	TRBJ2-1	-	TGTGCCAGCAGTTTAGCGGTTCCTGGGTCCTACAATGAGCAGTTCTTC	CASSLAVPGSYNEQFF
TRBV2	-	TRBJ2-1	-	TGTGCCAGCAGTGAAGGAGGTGGAGACTACAATGAGCAGTTCTTC	CASSEGGGDYNEQFF
TRBV19	TRBD2	TRBJ2-3	-	TGTGCCAGTAGTAGGACTAGTTCTGGCACAGATACGCAGTATTTT	CASSRTSSGTDTQYF
TRBV18	-	TRBJ1-1	-	TGTGCCAGCTCACGAGGTAGACAGACGAACACTGAAGCTTTCTTT	CASSRGRQTNTEAFF
TRBV19	TRBD1	TRBJ1-1	-	TGTGCCAGTAGTGTACAGGGGGCGCACACTGAAGCTTTCTTT	CASSVQGAHTEAFF
TRBV27	-	TRBJ2-5	-	TGTGCCAGCATGAAGCAGGGTCGAGAGACCCAGTACTTC	CASMKQGRETQYF
TRBV5-1	-	TRBJ2-3	-	TGCGCCAGCAGCAACAGGGTTTTCACAGATACGCAGTATTTT	CASSNRVFTDTQYF
TRBV5-1	TRBD1	TRBJ1-4	-	TGCGCCAGCAGCATCGGGACAGGGCCCCAACTGTTTTTT	CASSIGTGPQLFF
TRBV5-1	-	TRBJ1-6	-	TGCGCCAGCAGCTCCGATGCCGGGGGAAGGCATTCACCCCTCCACTTT	CASSSDAGGRHSPLHF
TRBV9	-	TRBJ1-2	once	TGTGCCAGCAGCGTCGAGGGCACATATGGCTACACCTTC	CASSVEGTYGYTF
TRBV6-5	-	TRBJ1-2	-	TGTGCCACCCGTGGGGGCGGTGGCTATGGCTACACCTTC	CATRGGGGYGYTF
TRBV18	TRBD1	TRBJ2-7	-	TGTGCCAGCTCACTTGACCGGGACAGGCCCTACTTC	CASSLDRDRPYF
TRBV10-3	TRBD1	TRBJ1-2	-	TGTGCCATCAGTGAGTCCCCAGGGGGCGACGTAGGAAACTATGGCTACACCTTC	CAISESPGGDVGNYGYTF
TRBV5-5	TRBD2	TRBJ2-2	-	TGTGCCAGCAGCCTGTGGACTAGAGGGGAAGCCGGGGAGCTGTTTTTT	CASSLWTRGEAGELFF
TRBV6-5	TRBD2	TRBJ2-7	-	TGTGCCAGCAGATATGGACTAGTTTCCGAGCAGTACTTC	CASRYGLVSEQYF
TRBV25-1	TRBD2	TRBJ2-3	-	TGTGCCAGCAGTGACCCGGGGACTAACCCAGATACGCAGTATTTT	CASSDPGTNPDTQYF
TRBV14	-	TRBJ2-5	-	TGTGCCAGCAGCCCCCTGGGGGAGCGGGTTCCCCAAGAGACCCAGTACTTC	CASSPLGERVPQETQYF
TRBV7-8	TRBD1	TRBJ2-1	-	TGTGCCAGCAGCCCGGCGGGTGGGCGGACAGGCTACAATGAGCAGTTCTTC	CASSPAGGRTGYNEQFF
TRBV27	TRBD2	TRBJ2-2	-	TGTGCCAGCAGTTCGGGACTAGCAGGCGGGGAGCTGTTTTTT	CASSSGLAGGELFF
TRBV28	-	TRBJ2-1	-	TGTGCCAGCAAAGAAGCCGGAGACAATGAGCAGTTCTTC	CASKEAGDNEQFF
TRBV11-2	TRBD2	TRBJ2-1	-	TGTGCCAGCAGCTTAGGGGGACTAGACCGTAATGAGCAGTTCTTC	CASSLGGLDRNEQFF
TRBV29-1	TRBD1	TRBJ1-1	few	TGCAGCGTTGTTGTCGGAACAGGGGCTTGGAGCACTGAAGCTTTCTTT	CSVVVGTGAWSTEAFF
TRBV4-2	TRBD1	TRBJ1-6	few	TGTGCCAGCAGCCAAGTGGGCAGGGGGAATTCACCCCTCCACTTT	CASSQVGRGNSPLHF
TRBV28	TRBD2	TRBJ2-1	-	TGTGCCAGCAGAGCCAGGAGGGCGGGAGGTCCCTACAATGAGCAGTTCTTC	CASRARRAGGPYNEQFF